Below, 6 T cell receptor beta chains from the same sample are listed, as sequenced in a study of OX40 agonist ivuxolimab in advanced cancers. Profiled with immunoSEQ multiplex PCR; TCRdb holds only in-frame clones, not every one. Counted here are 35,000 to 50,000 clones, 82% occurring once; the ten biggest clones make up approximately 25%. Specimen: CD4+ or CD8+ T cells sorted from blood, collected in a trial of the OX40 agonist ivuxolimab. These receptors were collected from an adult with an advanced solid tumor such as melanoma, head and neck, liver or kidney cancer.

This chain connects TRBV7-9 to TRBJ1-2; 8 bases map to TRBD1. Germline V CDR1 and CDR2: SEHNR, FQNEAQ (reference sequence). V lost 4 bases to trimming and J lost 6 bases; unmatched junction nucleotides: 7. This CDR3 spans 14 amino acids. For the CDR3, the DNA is TGTGCCAGCAGCTCCAGGGGGCGCGAGGATGGCTACACCTTC. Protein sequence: CASSSRGREDGYTF.

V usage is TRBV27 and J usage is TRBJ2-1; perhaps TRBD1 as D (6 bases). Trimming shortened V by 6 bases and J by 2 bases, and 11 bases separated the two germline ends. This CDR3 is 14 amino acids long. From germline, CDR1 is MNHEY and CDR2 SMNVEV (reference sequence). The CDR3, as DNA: TGTGCCAGCAGCCCCGACAGGACCTACAATGAGCAGTTCTTC. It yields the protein CASSPDRTYNEQFF.

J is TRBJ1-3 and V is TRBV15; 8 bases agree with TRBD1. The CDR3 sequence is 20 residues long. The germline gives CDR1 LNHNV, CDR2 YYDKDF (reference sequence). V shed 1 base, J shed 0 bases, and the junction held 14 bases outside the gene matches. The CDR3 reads CATSRAWTGYGAHSGNTIYF. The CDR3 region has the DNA TGTGCCACCAGCAGAGCCTGGACAGGGTACGGCGCTCACTCTGGAAACACCATATATTTT.

DNA of the CDR3: TGTGCCAGCCACAGGGGGCTGAACACCGGGGAGCTGTTTTTT. This sequence encodes CASHRGLNTGELFF. The chain is built from TRBV27 and TRBJ2-2, with TRBD1 identical over 9 bases. The CDR3 runs to 14 residues. Germline V lookup: CDR1 MNHEY, CDR2 SMNVEV (reference sequence). The V segment lost 8 bases and the J segment 1 base; nucleotides outside the gene matches: 2.

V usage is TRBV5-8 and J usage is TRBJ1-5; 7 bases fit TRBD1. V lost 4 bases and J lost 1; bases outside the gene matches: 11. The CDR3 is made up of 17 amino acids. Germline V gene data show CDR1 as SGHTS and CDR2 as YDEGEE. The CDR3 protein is CASSKLMTGSSNQPQHF. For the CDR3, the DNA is TGTGCCAGCAGCAAGCTAATGACAGGGTCCAGCAATCAGCCCCAGCATTTT.

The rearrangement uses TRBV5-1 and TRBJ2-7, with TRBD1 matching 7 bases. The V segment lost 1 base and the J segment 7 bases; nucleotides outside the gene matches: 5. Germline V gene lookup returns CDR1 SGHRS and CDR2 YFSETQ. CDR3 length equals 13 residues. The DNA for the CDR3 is TGCGCCAGCAGCTTGCGGACAGGTGGGGAGCAGTACTTC. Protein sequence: CASSLRTGGEQYF.